Following are 8 T cell receptor beta chains from one sample sequenced in a study of T cells in Graves' hyperthyroidism and ophthalmopathy. RNA transcripts were the template for amplifying TCR beta CDR3 regions. HTBI primers were used for first-round RT-PCR of the TCR CDR3. TCRdb called the multiplex PCR reads again in MiXCR, with one record for every CDR3 protein. The sample has more than 500,000 distinct CDR3 sequences, 11% to 15% seen once; the top ten hold 11% to 15%. The sample comprised blood. These receptors all stem from a woman between 40 and 55 years old with Graves' hyperthyroidism.

This clonotype was detected many times. CDR3 protein: CASSPPGLAGSLRETQYF. CDR3 coding DNA: TGTGCCAGCTCACCACCGGGACTAGCGGGAAGTTTGCGGGAGACCCAGTACTTC. The chain employs TRBV18 and TRBJ2-5; TRBD2 aligns across 13 bases. There are 18 residues in the CDR3. The V gene end was trimmed by 0 bases and the J gene end by 5 bases; junction bases not matched to a gene: 9. Germline CDR1 is KGHSH and CDR2 is LQKENI.

This clonotype was counted ten times or more. The chain combines TRBV6-1 with TRBJ1-4; D not resolved. V lost 2 bases and J 0 bases, leaving 10 bases between the germline ends. CDR1 and CDR2 from the germline V gene are MNHNS and SASEGT. This CDR3 is 16 amino acids long. The CDR3 nucleotides are TGTGCCAGCAGTGAAATTGCGGTTGCAACTAATGAAAAACTGTTTTTT. Encoded protein: CASSEIAVATNEKLFF.

This clonotype has a count of ten or more. J is TRBJ2-3 and V is TRBV5-1, with TRBD2 identical over 7 bases. The CDR3 is 15 residues long. CDR1 and CDR2 (germline): SGHRS, YFSETQ. J lost 4 bases, V lost 4 bases, and 9 bases had no gene match. CDR3 protein: CASSPVGGGPDTQYF. CDR3 nucleotides: TGCGCCAGCAGCCCGGTTGGGGGAGGGCCAGATACGCAGTATTTT.

This clonotype has more than one count but fewer than ten. The chain recombines TRBV7-8 with TRBJ2-3; 7 nucleotides line up with TRBD1. CDR3 size: 14 residues. V was pared by 5 bases and J by 6 bases, with 8 bases of the junction left unmatched. CDR1 is SGHVS, CDR2 FQNEAQ, per germline. In DNA form, the CDR3 reads TGTGCCAGCAGCGATCGACAGGGTTTTGATACGCAGTATTTT. Amino acid sequence: CASSDRQGFDTQYF.

This clonotype was counted ten times or more. This chain links TRBV29-1 with TRBJ2-5, with 8 bases lining up with TRBD1. The V and J ends lost 4 bases and 2 bases, in that order; junction bases with no gene match: 6. The CDR3 extends over 14 amino acids. Per germline, CDR1 SQVTM and CDR2 ANQGSEA. In DNA, the CDR3 is TGCAGCGTTGTGAGCAGGGGGCGACAAGAGACCCAGTACTTC. Translating it yields CSVVSRGRQETQYF.

Worth noting for this clonotype: This may arise from a read error, as a much more abundant clone is one base away. This chain links TRBV29-1 with TRBJ2-2; D could derive from TRBD1 or TRBD2 (5 bases each). The CDR3 consists of 14 residues. Germline lookup yields CDR1 SQVTM and CDR2 ANQGSEA. The CDR3 bases are TGCAGCGCTGAAGATCCCGGGGCCACCGGGGAGCTGTTTTTT. It yields the protein CSAEDPGATGELFF.

This clonotype was counted only a few times. V is TRBV6-2 or TRBV6-3 and J is TRBJ1-6; D is undetermined. Looked up from germline, CDR1 is MNHEY and CDR2 is SVGEGT. Trimming left V 3 bases short and J 5 bases short, with 8 bases between. The CDR3 extends over 14 amino acids. CDR3 nucleotide sequence: TGTGCCAGCAGTTATCCGATCGATAATTCACCCCTCCACTTT. The encoded protein is CASSYPIDNSPLHF.

This clonotype came up a few times. The chain is built from TRBV10-3 and TRBJ1-5; the D is unclear. The CDR3 length is 13 residues. Germline V gene sequence: CDR1 ENHRY, CDR2 SYGVKD. V lost 2 bases to trimming and J lost 2 bases, with 4 bases between them. The CDR3, as DNA: TGTGCCATCAGTGAGGTGGGCAATCAGCCCCAGCATTTT. Translation: CAISEVGNQPQHF.